The 9 T cell receptor beta chains reported below all come from one sample, sequenced in a study of blood T cells in healthy people across ages. Primers used in a second PCR of about 7 to 12 cycles were a sample-barcoded 5' primer and a J-beta primer mix. TCRdb itself ran the 5' RACE reads through MiXCR, one entry per CDR3 protein. The repertoire holds approximately 800,000 distinct CDR3 sequences, with about 62% as singletons. The sequencing sample was made of blood. These TCRs come from a man aged 25 to 45 in good health.

The chain couples TRBV9 to TRBJ2-6; D gene unclear. Per germline, CDR1 SGDLS and CDR2 YYNGEE. V was clipped by 0 bases and J by 0 bases, with 7 bases between them. CDR3 length: 16 residues. This CDR3 reads CASSVGLDSGANVLTF. The CDR3 nucleotides are TGTGCCAGCAGCGTAGGATTAGACTCTGGGGCCAACGTCCTGACTTTC.

As to this clonotype: At one end, the junction sequence differs from germline, possibly due to a read error. The chain couples TRBV20-1 to TRBJ2-3, with 8 bases matching TRBD1. CDR3 size: 15 residues. The germline CDR1 and CDR2 sequences are DFQATT and SNEGSKA (reference sequence). CDR3 DNA: TGCAGTGCTAGAGGAGCCGGGACAGGCACAGCTACGCAGTATTTT. It translates to CSARGAGTGTATQYF.

This clonotype has just a few counts. J is TRBJ2-3 and V is TRBV18; D is unclear. Trimming removed 6 bases at V and 4 bases at J, with 14 bases between. This CDR3 has 14 residues. Germline assignment: CDR1 KGHSH and CDR2 LQKENI. The DNA of the CDR3 is TGTGCCAGCTCCCCCCAAAGTAACTCAGATACGCAGTATTTT. This gives the protein CASSPQSNSDTQYF. Filled out from reference TRBV18 and TRBJ2-3, the complete variable domain reads NAGVMQNPRHLVRRRGQEARLRCSPMKGHSHVYWYRQLPEEGLKFMVYLQKENIIDESGMPKERFSAEFPKEGPSILRIQQVVRGDSAAYFCASSPQSNSDTQYFGPGTRLTVL.

The V gene is TRBV6-1, the J gene TRBJ1-2, with a tentative D call TRBD1 (6 bases). The V gene lost 1 base and the J gene lost 8 bases, with 11 bases spanning the gap. The CDR3 covers 13 residues. Germline V CDR1 and CDR2: MNHNS, SASEGT. CDR3 bases: TGTGCCAGCAGTGAAGGTAGGACAGACGGCTACACCTTC. It specifies CASSEGRTDGYTF.

The sample holds many counts of this clonotype. This chain connects TRBV6-5 to TRBJ1-6; D gene ambiguous. The CDR3 is made up of 15 amino acids. V dropped 6 bases and J dropped 7 bases, with 16 bases sitting between them. Germline V gene sequence: CDR1 MNHEY, CDR2 SVGAGI. The CDR3 DNA is TGTGCCAGCAGCCCCCTAGGACCGTTCAATTCACCCCTCCACTTT. Its translation: CASSPLGPFNSPLHF.

The chain links TRBV27 to TRBJ2-3, with D possibly being TRBD2 (5 bases). V was trimmed by 8 bases and J by 2 bases, leaving 20 bases between them. CDR3 length: 16 amino acids. Germline loops: CDR1 MNHEY, CDR2 SMNVEV (reference sequence). CDR3 bases: TGTGCCAGCGGTACTCGGGGATCCGGGGACACAGATACGCAGTATTTT. This codes for CASGTRGSGDTDTQYF.

The chain combines TRBV5-1 with TRBJ2-3; a weak D match, TRBD1 (5 bases). Germline-derived CDR1 and CDR2 are SGHRS and YFSETQ. The CDR3 has 10 residues. The CDR3 coding sequence is TGCTCCCAAGGGGAAGATACGCAGTATTTT. It codes for CSQGEDTQYF.

The chain joins TRBV2 to TRBJ2-4; TRBD1 is a possible D gene (5 bases). With the DNA end fitting TRBJ2-5 better, the J assignment may be wrong. The germline V gene encodes CDR1 SNHLY and CDR2 FYNNEI. CDR3 length: 16 amino acids. In nucleotides, the CDR3 is TGTGCCAGCAGCACCAGGGTGGCGGTAGGGTTAGAGACCCAGTACTTC. Its translation: CASSTRVAVGLETQYF.

The rearrangement links TRBV20-1 to TRBJ2-7; D not certain. The CDR3 runs to 15 residues. Deletions cut 5 bases from V and 7 bases from J, with 24 bases between. Germline CDR1 reads DFQATT; CDR2 reads SNEGSKA (reference sequence). CDR3 residues: CSARAQTWNNKEQYF. CDR3 nucleotide sequence: TGCAGTGCTCGGGCCCAGACTTGGAATAACAAGGAGCAGTACTTC.